This record looks at one T cell receptor beta chain sequence and its context. What it recognizes is unknown. Patients were excluded for autoimmune disease history or systemic immunosuppression. Blood was sampled at baseline, cycle 4 day 1, and cycle 7 day 1. The data originate from a study of OX40 agonist ivuxolimab in advanced cancers. Study-level background: Three dose-escalation patients had partial responses: one with hepatocellular carcinoma and two with cutaneous melanoma.

The germline gives CDR1 SEHNR, CDR2 FQNEAQ (reference sequence). V trimming: 1 base; J trimming: 6 bases; junction bases outside the gene matches: 4. The CDR3 loop spans 14 amino acids. Sequencing was performed with immunoSEQ multiplex PCR; in TCRdb, only in-frame clones are kept and a portion is missing. In the table there are tens of thousands of clones, about four fifths of which are singletons. Findings and caveats of the study: Both CD4+ and CD8+ T cell populations in blood had undergone clonal expansion by week 6 at 0.1 to 3.0 mg/kg.

The receptor was isolated from an adult with an advanced solid tumor such as melanoma, head and neck, liver or kidney cancer. The V call is TRBV7-9, the J call TRBJ2-3; 7 nucleotides agree with TRBD2. The specimen comprised CD4+ or CD8+ T cells sorted from blood, sampled in a trial of the OX40 agonist ivuxolimab. The CDR3 DNA is TGTGCCAGCAGCTTAGACGGGGGGATGGATACGCAGTATTTT. Translated, it gives CASSLDGGMDTQYF.